The 11 T cell receptor beta chains below come from one sample, sequenced in a study of CD8 T cells in Susac syndrome. An input of 0.5 to 1 ug of RNA was subjected to reverse transcription using random hexamers. MiXCR was run by TCRdb on the immunoSEQ multiplex PCR reads, yielding one entry per CDR3 protein. The sample lists under 150,000 distinct CDR3 sequences, roughly 95% occurring once. The sample consisted of CD4+ T cells from PBMCs. Receptors were obtained from a human donor with Susac syndrome.

The rearrangement joins TRBV4-2 to TRBJ1-2; 7 positions match TRBD1. CDR1 and CDR2 from the germline V gene are LGHNA and YNFKEQ. The V gene end was trimmed by 1 base and the J gene end by 4 bases; junction bases not matched to a gene: 3. The CDR3 is 14 residues long. CDR3 DNA sequence: TGTGCCAGCAGCCAAGGACAGGGTGGCTATGGCTACACCTTC. This gives the protein CASSQGQGGYGYTF.

The chain uses TRBV12-5 and TRBJ2-1; TRBD2 is a possible D gene (6 bases). The germline V gene encodes CDR1 LGHNT and CDR2 FRNRAP. V was pared by 7 bases and J by 0 bases, with 16 bases between. The CDR3 has 16 residues. CDR3 sequence: CASARRGVSSYNEQFF. CDR3 nucleotides: TGTGCTAGTGCCCGACGCGGGGTAAGCTCCTACAATGAGCAGTTCTTC.

Comment on this clonotype: One end of the junction fails to match germline, which may point to a read error. CDR3 loop: CRASLRGYQETQYF. CDR3 coding DNA: TGCAGGGCTAGTTTGCGGGGGTACCAAGAGACCCAGTACTTC. The rearrangement uses TRBV20-1 and TRBJ2-5; 7 bases map to TRBD2. Germline assignment: CDR1 DFQATT and CDR2 SNEGSKA (reference sequence). This CDR3 region has 14 residues.

The chain employs TRBV6-5 and TRBJ1-2; the match to TRBD1 covers 10 bases. The CDR3 covers 14 residues. Germline CDR1 MNHEY, CDR2 SVGAGI. The V and J ends lost 5 bases and 7 bases, in that order; junction bases with no gene match: 7. The CDR3 spells CASSDRGPVGGYTF. The DNA for the CDR3 is TGTGCCAGCAGTGACAGGGGGCCGGTAGGTGGCTACACCTTC.

The chain recombines TRBV6-5 with TRBJ1-2, with no clear D. The germline V gene has CDR1 MNHEY and CDR2 SVGAGI. The CDR3 loop spans 14 amino acids. Trimming took off 0 bases at V and 2 bases at J, with 7 bases between the two ends. This chain's CDR3 is CASSYSGRNYGYTF. The DNA of the CDR3 is TGTGCCAGCAGTTACTCTGGCAGAAACTATGGCTACACCTTC.

The chain is built from TRBV29-1 and TRBJ2-1; D unclear. This CDR3 is 13 amino acids long. V lost 7 bases, J lost 8 bases, and 18 bases lay in between. CDR1 and CDR2 (germline): SQVTM, ANQGSEA. The CDR3, as DNA: TGCAGCGCCGACCGAAGTCTTTCGGATGAGCAGTTCTTC. It is translated as CSADRSLSDEQFF.

V gene TRBV7-8 combines with J gene TRBJ1-6; D remains unclear. The CDR3 covers 13 residues. Germline V lookup: CDR1 SGHVS, CDR2 FQNEAQ. Trimming removed 4 bases from V and 7 bases from J, with 8 bases in between. CDR3 residues: CASSSVLNSPLHF. The CDR3 DNA reads as TGTGCCAGCAGCTCCGTACTGAATTCACCCCTCCACTTT.

This chain joins TRBV12-3 or TRBV12-4 and TRBJ1-6; 7 nucleotides agree with TRBD1. The V and J ends lost 4 bases and 7 bases, in that order; junction bases with no gene match: 7. The CDR3 has 15 residues. The CDR3 DNA is TGTGCCAGCAGTTCTGACAGGGTCGGGAATTCACCCCTCCACTTT. This translates into CASSSDRVGNSPLHF.

V and J are TRBV4-1 and TRBJ1-5, with D unresolved. The germline gives CDR1 MGHRA, CDR2 YSYEKL. Trimming pared 6 bases from V and 3 bases from J, leaving 15 bases between. The CDR3 has 15 residues. CDR3 DNA: TGCGCCAGCAGTAATTGGCTCGTGGACAATCAGCCCCAGCATTTT. Residues: CASSNWLVDNQPQHF.

The chain is built from TRBV12-3 or TRBV12-4 and TRBJ2-3; D ambiguous. Trimming took 6 bases from V and 6 from J, leaving 22 bases between them. The length of the CDR3 is 16 residues. The CDR3 reads CASSTAAASPSDTQYF. The CDR3 coding sequence is TGTGCCAGCAGCACCGCTGCAGCGTCGCCATCGGATACGCAGTATTTT.

The gene calls are TRBV21-1 and TRBJ2-3. TRBV21-1 is termed a pseudogene. The CDR3 contains 8 residues. The CDR3 DNA follows: TGTGCCAGCAGGGGGCAGTATTTT. Translating gives CASRGQYF.